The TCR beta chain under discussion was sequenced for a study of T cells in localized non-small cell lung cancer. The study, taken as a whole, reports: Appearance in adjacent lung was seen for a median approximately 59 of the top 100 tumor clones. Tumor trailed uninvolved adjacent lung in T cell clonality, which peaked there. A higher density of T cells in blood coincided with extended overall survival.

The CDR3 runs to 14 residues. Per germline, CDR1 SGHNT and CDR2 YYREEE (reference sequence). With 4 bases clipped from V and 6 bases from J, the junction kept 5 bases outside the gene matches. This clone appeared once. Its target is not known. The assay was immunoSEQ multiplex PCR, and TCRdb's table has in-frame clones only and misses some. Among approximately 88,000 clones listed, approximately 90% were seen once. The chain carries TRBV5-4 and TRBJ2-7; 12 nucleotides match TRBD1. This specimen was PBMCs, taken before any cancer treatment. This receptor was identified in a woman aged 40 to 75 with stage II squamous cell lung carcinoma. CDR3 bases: TGTGCCAGCAGCCCCCGGGACAGGGGGCCCGAGCAGTACTTC. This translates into CASSPRDRGPEQYF.